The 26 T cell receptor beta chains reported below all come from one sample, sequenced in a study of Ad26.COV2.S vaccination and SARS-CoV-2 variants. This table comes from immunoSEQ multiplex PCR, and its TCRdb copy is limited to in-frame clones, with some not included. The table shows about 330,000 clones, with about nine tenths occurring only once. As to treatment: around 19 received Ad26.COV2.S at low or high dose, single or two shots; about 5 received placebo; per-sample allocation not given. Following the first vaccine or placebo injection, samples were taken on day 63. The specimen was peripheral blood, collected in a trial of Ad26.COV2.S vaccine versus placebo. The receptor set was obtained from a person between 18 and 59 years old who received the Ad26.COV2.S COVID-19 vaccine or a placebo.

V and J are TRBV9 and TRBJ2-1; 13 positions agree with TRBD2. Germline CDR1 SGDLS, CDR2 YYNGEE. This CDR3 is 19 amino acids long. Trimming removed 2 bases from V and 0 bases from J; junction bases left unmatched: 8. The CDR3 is CASSVFGTSGVSSYNEQFF. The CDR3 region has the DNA TGTGCCAGCAGCGTGTTTGGGACTAGCGGGGTCAGCTCCTACAATGAGCAGTTCTTC. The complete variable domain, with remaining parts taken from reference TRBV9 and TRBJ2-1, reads DSGVTQTPKHLITATGQRVTLRCSPRSGDLSVYWYQQSLDQGLQFLIQYYNGEERAKGNILERFSAQQFPDLHSELNLSSLELGDSALYFCASSVFGTSGVSSYNEQFFGPGTRLTVL.

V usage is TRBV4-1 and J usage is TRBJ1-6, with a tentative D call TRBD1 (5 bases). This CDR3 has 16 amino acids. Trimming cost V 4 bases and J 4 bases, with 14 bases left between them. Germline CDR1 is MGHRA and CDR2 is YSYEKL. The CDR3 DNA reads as TGCGCCAGCAGCCTTGCTTCAGGGCAGTATAATTCACCCCTCCACTTT. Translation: CASSLASGQYNSPLHF.

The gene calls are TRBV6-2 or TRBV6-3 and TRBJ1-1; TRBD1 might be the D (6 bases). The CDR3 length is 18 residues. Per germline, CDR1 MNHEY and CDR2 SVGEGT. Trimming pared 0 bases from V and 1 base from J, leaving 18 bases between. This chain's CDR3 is CASSYSPDWWGPNTEAFF. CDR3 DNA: TGTGCCAGCAGTTACTCCCCCGATTGGTGGGGGCCGAACACTGAAGCTTTCTTT.

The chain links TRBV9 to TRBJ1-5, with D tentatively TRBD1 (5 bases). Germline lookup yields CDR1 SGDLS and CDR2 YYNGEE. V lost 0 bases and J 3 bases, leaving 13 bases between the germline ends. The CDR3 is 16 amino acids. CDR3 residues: CASSVGGEGYNQPQHF. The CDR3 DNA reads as TGTGCCAGCAGCGTAGGAGGGGAGGGGTACAATCAGCCCCAGCATTTT.

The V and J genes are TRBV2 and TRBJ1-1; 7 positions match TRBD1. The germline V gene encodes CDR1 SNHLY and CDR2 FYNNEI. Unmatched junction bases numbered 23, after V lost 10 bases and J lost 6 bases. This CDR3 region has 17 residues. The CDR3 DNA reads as TGTGCCACCAAGGGGGGGACAGATTTTGTTGTGGTGCCTGAAGCTTTCTTT. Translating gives CATKGGTDFVVVPEAFF.

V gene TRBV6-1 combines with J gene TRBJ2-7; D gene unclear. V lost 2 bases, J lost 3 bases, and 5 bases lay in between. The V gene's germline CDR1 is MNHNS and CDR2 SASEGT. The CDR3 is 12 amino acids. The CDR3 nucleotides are TGTGCCAGCAGTGAAACTGGCTACGAGCAGTACGTC. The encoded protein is CASSETGYEQYV.

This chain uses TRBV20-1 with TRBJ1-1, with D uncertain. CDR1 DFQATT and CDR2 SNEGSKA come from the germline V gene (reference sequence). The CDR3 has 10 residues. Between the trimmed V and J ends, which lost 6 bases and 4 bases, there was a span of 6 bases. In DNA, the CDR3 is TGCAGTGCAGGGCCCACTGAAGCTTTCTTT. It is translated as CSAGPTEAFF.

CDR3 amino acids: CASTSRGLDTEAFF. As DNA, the CDR3 is TGTGCCAGCACCTCCCGGGGCCTGGACACTGAAGCTTTCTTT. The chain joins TRBV2 to TRBJ1-1; D is perhaps TRBD1 (5 bases). Germline V lookup: CDR1 SNHLY, CDR2 FYNNEI. CDR3 size: 14 residues. The germline V and J ends were trimmed by 7 bases and 3 bases, with 15 bases remaining between them.

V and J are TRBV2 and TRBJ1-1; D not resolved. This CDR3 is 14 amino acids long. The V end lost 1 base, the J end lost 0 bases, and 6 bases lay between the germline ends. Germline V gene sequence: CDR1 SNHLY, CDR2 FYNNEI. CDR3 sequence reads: CASSEGTVNTEAFF. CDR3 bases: TGTGCCAGCAGTGAAGGGACCGTGAACACTGAAGCTTTCTTT.

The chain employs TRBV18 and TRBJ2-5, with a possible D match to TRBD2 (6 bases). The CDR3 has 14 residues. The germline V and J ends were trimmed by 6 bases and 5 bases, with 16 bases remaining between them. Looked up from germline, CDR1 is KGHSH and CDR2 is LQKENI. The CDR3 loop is CASSPPGLRETQYF. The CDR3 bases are TGTGCCAGCTCCCCCCCGGGACTGCGGGAGACCCAGTACTTC.

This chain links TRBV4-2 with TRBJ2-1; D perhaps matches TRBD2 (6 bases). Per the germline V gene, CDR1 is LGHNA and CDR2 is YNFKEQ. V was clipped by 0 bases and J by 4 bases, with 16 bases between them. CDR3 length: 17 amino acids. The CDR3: CASSQDSGVGLYNEQFF. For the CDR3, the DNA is TGTGCCAGCAGCCAAGATTCGGGAGTAGGACTTTACAATGAGCAGTTCTTC.

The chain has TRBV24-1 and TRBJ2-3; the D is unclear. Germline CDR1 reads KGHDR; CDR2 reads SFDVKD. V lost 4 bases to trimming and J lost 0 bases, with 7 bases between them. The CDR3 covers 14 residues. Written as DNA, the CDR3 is TGTGCCACCAGTGACCTGGACAGCACAGATACGCAGTATTTT. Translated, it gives CATSDLDSTDTQYF.

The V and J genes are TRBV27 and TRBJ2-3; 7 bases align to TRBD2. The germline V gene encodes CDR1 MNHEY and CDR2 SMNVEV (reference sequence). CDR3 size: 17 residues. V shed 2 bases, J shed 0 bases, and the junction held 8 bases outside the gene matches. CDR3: CASSLRYSGGSTDTQYF. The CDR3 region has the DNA TGTGCCAGCAGTTTACGTTATTCGGGAGGTAGCACAGATACGCAGTATTTT.

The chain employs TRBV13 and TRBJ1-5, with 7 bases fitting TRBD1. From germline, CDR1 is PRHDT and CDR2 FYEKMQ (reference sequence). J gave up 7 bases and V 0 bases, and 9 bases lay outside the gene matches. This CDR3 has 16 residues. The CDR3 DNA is TGTGCCAGCAGCTTAGGCCTAACGGCAGGGGGGCAGCCCCAGCATTTT. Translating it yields CASSLGLTAGGQPQHF.

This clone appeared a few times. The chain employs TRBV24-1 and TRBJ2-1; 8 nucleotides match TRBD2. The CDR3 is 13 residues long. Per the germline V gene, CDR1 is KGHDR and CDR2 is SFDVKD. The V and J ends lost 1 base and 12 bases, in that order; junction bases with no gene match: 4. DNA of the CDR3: TGTGCCACCAGTGATTTTCGGGCGGGAGGGCAGTTCTTC. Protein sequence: CATSDFRAGGQFF.

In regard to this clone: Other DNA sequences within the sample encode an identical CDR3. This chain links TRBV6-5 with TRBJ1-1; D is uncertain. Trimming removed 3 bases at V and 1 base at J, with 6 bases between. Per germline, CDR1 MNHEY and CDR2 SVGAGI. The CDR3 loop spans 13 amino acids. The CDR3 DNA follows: TGTGCCAGCAGTTATCGGGGGAACACTGAAGCTTTCTTT. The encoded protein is CASSYRGNTEAFF.

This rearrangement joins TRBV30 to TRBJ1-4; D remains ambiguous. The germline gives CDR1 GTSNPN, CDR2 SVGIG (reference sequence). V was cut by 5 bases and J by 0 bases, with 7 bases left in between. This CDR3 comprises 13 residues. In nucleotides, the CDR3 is TGTGCCTGGGGGAAATCAACTAATGAAAAACTGTTTTTT. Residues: CAWGKSTNEKLFF.

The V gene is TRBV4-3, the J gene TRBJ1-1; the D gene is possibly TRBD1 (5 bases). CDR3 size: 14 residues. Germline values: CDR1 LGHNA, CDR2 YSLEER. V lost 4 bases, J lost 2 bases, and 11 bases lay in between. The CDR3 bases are TGCGCCAGCAGCCTAGGACACGAAAACACTGAAGCTTTCTTT. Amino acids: CASSLGHENTEAFF.

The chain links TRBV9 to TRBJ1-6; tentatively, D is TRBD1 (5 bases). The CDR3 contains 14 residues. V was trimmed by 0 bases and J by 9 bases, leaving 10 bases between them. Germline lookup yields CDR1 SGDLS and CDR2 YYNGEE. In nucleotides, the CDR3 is TGTGCCAGCAGCGTAGCGGGGGAGGGTTCACCCCTCCACTTT. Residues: CASSVAGEGSPLHF.

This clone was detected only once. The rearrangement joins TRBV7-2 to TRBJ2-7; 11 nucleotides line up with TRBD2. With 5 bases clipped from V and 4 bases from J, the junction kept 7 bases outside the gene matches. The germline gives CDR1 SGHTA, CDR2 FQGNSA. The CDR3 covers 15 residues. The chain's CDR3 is CASSPLAGGSYEQYF. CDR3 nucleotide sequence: TGTGCCAGCAGCCCCCTAGCGGGGGGTTCGTACGAGCAGTACTTC.

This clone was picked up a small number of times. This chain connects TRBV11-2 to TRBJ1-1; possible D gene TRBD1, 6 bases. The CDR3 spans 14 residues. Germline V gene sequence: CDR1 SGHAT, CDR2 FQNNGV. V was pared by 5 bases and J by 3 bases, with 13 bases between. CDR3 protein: CASSPRGTYTEAFF. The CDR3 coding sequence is TGTGCCAGCAGCCCGAGGGGGACCTACACTGAAGCTTTCTTT.

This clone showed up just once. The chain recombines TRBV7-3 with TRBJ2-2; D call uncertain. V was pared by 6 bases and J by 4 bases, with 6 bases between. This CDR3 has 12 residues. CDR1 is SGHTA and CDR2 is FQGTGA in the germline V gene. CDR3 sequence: CASSQSTGELFF. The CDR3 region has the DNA TGTGCCAGCAGTCAGTCCACCGGGGAGCTGTTTTTT.

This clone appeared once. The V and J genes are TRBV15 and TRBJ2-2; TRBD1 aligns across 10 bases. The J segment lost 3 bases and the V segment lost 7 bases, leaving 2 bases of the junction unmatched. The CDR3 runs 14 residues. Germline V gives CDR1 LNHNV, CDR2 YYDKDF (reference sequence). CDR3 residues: CATTDRGDTGELFF. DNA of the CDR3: TGTGCCACCACGGACAGGGGGGACACCGGGGAGCTGTTTTTT.

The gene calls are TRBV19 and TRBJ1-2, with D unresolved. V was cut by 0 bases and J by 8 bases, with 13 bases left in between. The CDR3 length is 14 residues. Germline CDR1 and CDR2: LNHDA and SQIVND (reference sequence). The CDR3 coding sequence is TGTGCCAGTAGTATAGATCAGGTAGCGAGGGGCTACACCTTC. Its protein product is CASSIDQVARGYTF.

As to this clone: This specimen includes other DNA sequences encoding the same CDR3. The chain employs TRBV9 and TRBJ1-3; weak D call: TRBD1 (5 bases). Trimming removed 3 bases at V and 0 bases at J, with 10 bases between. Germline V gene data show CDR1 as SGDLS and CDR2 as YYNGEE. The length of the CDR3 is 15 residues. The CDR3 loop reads CASSAAGISGNTIYF. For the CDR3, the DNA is TGTGCCAGCAGCGCCGCAGGGATCTCTGGAAACACCATATATTTT.

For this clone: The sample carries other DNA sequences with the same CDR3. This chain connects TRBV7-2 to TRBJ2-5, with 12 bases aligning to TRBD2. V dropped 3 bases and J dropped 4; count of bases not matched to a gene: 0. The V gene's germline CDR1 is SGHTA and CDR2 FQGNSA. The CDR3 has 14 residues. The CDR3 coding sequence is TGTGCCAGCAGCTTGGGACTAGCGGGAGAGACCCAGTACTTC. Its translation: CASSLGLAGETQYF.